Listed here are 8 T cell receptor beta chains from one sample, sequenced in a study of blood T cell repertoires in COVID-19. Generated by immunoSEQ multiplex PCR, the TCRdb table keeps only in-frame clones and is missing some. Among tens of thousands of clones listed, about four fifths were seen once. Sequencing was done on a sample of peripheral blood. Receptors originate from a woman aged 60-75 years with acute or convalescent COVID-19.

The table lists this clone with a count of one. The V call is TRBV11-2, the J call TRBJ2-1, with 9 positions matching TRBD2. The CDR3 consists of 16 residues. Germline V CDR1 and CDR2: SGHAT, FQNNGV. J gave up 6 bases and V 3 bases, and 9 bases lay outside the gene matches. CDR3 amino acids: CASSLGIAGAINEQFF. The CDR3 region has the DNA TGTGCCAGCAGCTTGGGGATAGCGGGGGCGATCAATGAGCAGTTCTTC.

CDR3 in amino acids: CASSPPNRGEGYTF. In DNA, the CDR3 is TGTGCCAGCAGCCCGCCCAACAGGGGCGAAGGCTACACCTTC. This chain links TRBV3-1 (or the pseudogene TRBV3-2) with TRBJ1-2, with 7 nucleotides matching TRBD1. Germline V gene lookup returns CDR1 LGHDT and CDR2 YNNKEL (reference sequence). This CDR3 contains 14 residues. The V segment lost 4 bases and the J segment 8 bases; nucleotides outside the gene matches: 10.

Regarding this clone: At one end, the junction sequence differs from germline, possibly due to a read error. The genes are TRBV14 and TRBJ2-7; TRBD1 matches at 7 bases. The CDR3 covers 14 residues. Germline V gene lookup returns CDR1 SGHDN and CDR2 FVKESK. This chain's CDR3 is CTSSQDYRGHEQYF. CDR3 bases: TGTACCAGCAGCCAAGATTACAGGGGACACGAGCAGTACTTC. The full variable domain, its missing parts supplied by reference TRBV14 and TRBJ2-7, is EAGVTQFPSHSVIEKGQTVTLRCDPISGHDNLYWYRRVMGKEIKFLLHFVKESKQDESGMPNNRFLAERTGGTYSTLKVQPAELEDSGVYFCTSSQDYRGHEQYFGPGTRLTVT.

This chain connects TRBV7-6 to TRBJ2-7, with a weak D call TRBD1 (6 bases). CDR3 length: 13 amino acids. Germline V CDR1 and CDR2: SGHVS, FNYEAQ. The V end lost 4 bases, the J end lost 1 base, and 8 bases lay between the germline ends. The CDR3 nucleotides are TGTGCCAGCAGCTCCGGACAGTCCTACGAGCAGTACTTC. It specifies CASSSGQSYEQYF.

This clone was seen a handful of times. The chain couples TRBV18 to TRBJ2-1; a weak D match, TRBD2 (5 bases). Looked up from germline, CDR1 is KGHSH and CDR2 is LQKENI. This CDR3 has 15 residues. The ends were cut back, 3 bases at V and 6 bases at J, with 15 bases in the middle. This CDR3 is CASSPGRDQANEQFF. The CDR3 DNA reads as TGTGCCAGCTCACCGGGGAGAGATCAGGCCAATGAGCAGTTCTTC.

This clone is labeled as medium-sized. The chain carries TRBV19 and TRBJ2-7; TRBD1 aligns across 8 bases. This CDR3 has 14 residues. Looked up from germline, CDR1 is LNHDA and CDR2 is SQIVND (reference sequence). J gave up 3 bases and V 4 bases, and 5 bases lay outside the gene matches. CDR3 DNA: TGTGCCAGTAGTACGACAGGGGATCTCTACGAGCAGTACTTC. It yields the protein CASSTTGDLYEQYF.

This chain uses TRBV19 with TRBJ1-2; D is uncertain. The V and J ends lost 7 bases and 2 bases respectively, with 5 bases between them. CDR3 size: 11 residues. The germline V gene has CDR1 LNHDA and CDR2 SQIVND (reference sequence). The CDR3 nucleotides are TGTGCCAGTACGACAAACTATGGCTACACCTTC. As protein: CASTTNYGYTF.

This chain links TRBV30 with TRBJ2-7, with 10 bases fitting TRBD1. The germline CDR1 and CDR2 sequences are GTSNPN and SVGIG (reference sequence). The CDR3 is made up of 14 amino acids. The junction had 6 bases not matched to a gene; V was cut back by 5 bases and J by 2 bases. The chain's CDR3 is CAWGSGQGPYEQYF. The CDR3 DNA sequence: TGTGCCTGGGGGTCGGGACAGGGGCCCTACGAGCAGTACTTC.